This entry concerns a single T cell receptor (beta chain). The antigen remains unidentified. This entry is derived from a study of identical twins. Findings of the study overall: Alpha sequences out of frame and shared by twins had excess low generation probability. Zero-insertion analyses could be partly confounded by invariant MAIT and iNKT cells.

This CDR3 spans 14 amino acids. Germline V gives CDR1 MNHEY, CDR2 SVGEGT. The V end lost 7 bases, the J end lost 2 bases, and 15 bases lay between the germline ends. The cDNA had a unique molecular identifier and a template-switch universal primer site. TCRdb re-derived calls from the 5' RACE reads in MiXCR, one entry per CDR3 protein. Among approximately 470,000 distinct CDR3 sequences, more than 13% were seen once, and the ten largest hold over 0.5%. The same data also went into a second study, on yellow fever vaccine responses in identical twins. Turning to that study: Convergence reportedly seemed to mark part of the twins' vaccine T cell response, with personalization marking the rest.

The specimen sequenced was CD4+ T cells sorted from blood. The receptor was derived from a woman aged 18-29 years in good health. V gene TRBV6-2 or TRBV6-3 combines with J gene TRBJ2-7, with D perhaps matching TRBD1 or TRBD2 (6 bases each). The CDR3 protein is CASTKEGGPYEQYF. In DNA, the CDR3 is TGTGCCAGCACCAAAGAGGGGGGTCCCTACGAGCAGTACTTC.